This T cell receptor delta chain was sequenced in a study of DNA immune sequencing with unique molecular identifiers. Study summary: Inputs: roughly 100 ng DNA from enriched γδ cells, about 0.92 ug from non-enriched PBMCs. General study results and limits: In several healthy donors, top 5 TRD clonotypes exceeded half of productive molecules.

The germline CDR1 and CDR2 sequences are GEAIGNYY and EKD. CDR3 length equals 17 residues. Genomic DNA underwent 32-plex PCR targeting all 8 TRDV and 4 TRDJ genes. The library had 12-nucleotide UMIs introduced over roughly 3 barcoding cycles, then a second adapter PCR. TCRdb re-analyzed the multiplex PCR reads via CATT. Here the sample spans roughly 2,300 delta-chain clones, 14% to 15% being singletons. Note on this clone: Its specificity is unknown. It differs at one base from a far larger clone, so likely a read error. The same CDR3 is also encoded by other DNA sequences in this sample.

This clonotype originated in a human donor in good health. The sequenced material came from gamma-delta T cells enriched from blood buffy coat, or unenriched PBMCs (not recorded which). This rearrangement joins TRDV2 to TRDJ1, with 11 bases identical to TRDD3. CDR3 nucleotides: TGTGCCTGTGACACCGTTGGGGGATACGCCTCCACCGATAAACTCATATTT. Encoded protein: CACDTVGGYASTDKLIF.